One and the same sample provided the 22 T cell receptor beta chains below, sequenced in a study of early T cells in non-severe SARS-CoV-2 infection. From the 5' RACE reads, TCRdb called clonotypes with MiXCR, one entry per CDR3 protein. The sample carries 25,000 to 30,000 distinct CDR3 sequences, around 4% recorded once. The sample comprised whole blood. The receptors originated from an adult who was a healthcare worker with PCR-confirmed SARS-CoV-2 infection or an uninfected control (not recorded which).

This clonotype was found many times. The chain carries TRBV29-1 and TRBJ2-3, with D unclear. Germline CDR1 reads SQVTM; CDR2 reads ANQGSEA. This CDR3 has 12 amino acids. V shed 6 bases and J shed 10 bases, with 17 bases lying between them. In DNA, the CDR3 is TGCAGCGTCCTAGGAGCTGCTGGAGCGCAGTATTTT. Protein sequence: CSVLGAAGAQYF.

The sample holds a few counts of this clonotype. CDR3 bases: TGCAGTGCTAGAACCACTAGCGGGGGTTACAATGAGCAGTTCTTC. Amino acids: CSARTTSGGYNEQFF. The chain joins TRBV20-1 to TRBJ2-1; TRBD2 matches at 11 bases. V shed 2 bases and J 4 bases; nucleotides not matched to a gene: 4. Looked up from germline, CDR1 is DFQATT and CDR2 is SNEGSKA (reference sequence). CDR3 length equals 15 residues.

This clonotype was counted ten times or more. The V gene is TRBV10-3, the J gene TRBJ2-2; a weak D match, TRBD1 (6 bases). Per the germline V gene, CDR1 is ENHRY and CDR2 is SYGVKD. CDR3 length: 14 residues. V shed 4 bases and J shed 7 bases, with 13 bases lying between them. The CDR3 region is CAISAPGANGELFF. The DNA of the CDR3 is TGTGCCATCAGTGCCCCAGGGGCTAACGGGGAGCTGTTTTTT.

Many counts were recorded for this clonotype. The rearrangement links TRBV10-3 to TRBJ2-6, with a tentative D call TRBD1 (6 bases). In germline, CDR1 is ENHRY, CDR2 SYGVKD. The CDR3 runs 16 residues. Trimming left V 0 bases short and J 4 bases short, with 10 bases between. DNA of the CDR3: TGTGCCATCAGTGAGTCGGGGGCCACCGGGGCCAACGTCCTGACTTTC. It translates to CAISESGATGANVLTF.

The sample holds many counts of this clonotype. This chain links TRBV27 with TRBJ2-2; 8 bases match TRBD2. CDR3 size: 15 residues. Germline-derived CDR1 and CDR2 are MNHEY and SMNVEV (reference sequence). J gave up 4 bases and V 6 bases, and 7 bases lay outside the gene matches. For the CDR3, the DNA is TGTGCCAGCAGGGCGGCCGGGAGGGGCACCGGGGAGCTGTTTTTT. Encoded protein: CASRAAGRGTGELFF.

This clonotype was recorded many times. The gene calls are TRBV27 and TRBJ2-3; D remains unclear. Trimming stripped 2 bases from V and 0 bases from J, with 6 bases between. This CDR3 has 14 residues. From germline, CDR1 is MNHEY and CDR2 SMNVEV (reference sequence). CDR3 protein: CASSLKMSTDTQYF. CDR3 nucleotides: TGTGCCAGCAGTTTAAAGATGAGCACAGATACGCAGTATTTT.

This clonotype has just a few counts. The rearrangement uses TRBV29-1 and TRBJ2-5, with a weak D call TRBD2 (5 bases). Germline V CDR1 and CDR2: SQVTM, ANQGSEA. V was clipped by 2 bases and J by 1 base, with 11 bases between them. This CDR3 is 14 amino acids long. The CDR3 sequence: CSVERGLFQETQYF. The DNA for the CDR3 is TGCAGCGTTGAAAGAGGACTGTTCCAAGAGACCCAGTACTTC.

The sample holds a few counts of this clonotype. The DNA for the CDR3 is TGTGCCAGCAGTGAACGGACTAAGGGTCAGGATACGCAGTATTTT. It encodes CASSERTKGQDTQYF. V and J are TRBV6-1 and TRBJ2-3; TRBD2 is a possible D gene (6 bases). CDR1 and CDR2 (germline): MNHNS, SASEGT. The V gene lost 2 bases and the J gene lost 6 bases, with 15 bases spanning the gap. The CDR3 extends over 15 amino acids.

This clonotype was recorded at least ten times. The V and J genes are TRBV18 and TRBJ2-2, with D maybe TRBD1 (5 bases). Germline values: CDR1 KGHSH, CDR2 LQKENI. The CDR3 is 16 residues long. Trimming pared 1 base from V and 2 bases from J, leaving 11 bases between. The CDR3 nucleotides read TGTGCCAGCTCACCACTTACGACAGCCAACACCGGGGAGCTGTTTTTT. Protein sequence: CASSPLTTANTGELFF.

This clonotype was observed many times. J is TRBJ2-2 and V is TRBV27; no clear D. There are 15 residues in the CDR3. The germline CDR1 and CDR2 sequences are MNHEY and SMNVEV (reference sequence). Trimming took off 3 bases at V and 2 bases at J, with 10 bases between the two ends. This CDR3 is CASSLLTTNTGELFF. The CDR3 nucleotides are TGTGCCAGCAGTTTGTTGACAACCAACACCGGGGAGCTGTTTTTT.

The chain couples TRBV10-3 to TRBJ2-7; maybe TRBD1 (8 bases). The V and J ends lost 6 bases and 4 bases respectively, with 22 bases between them. Germline V lookup: CDR1 ENHRY, CDR2 SYGVKD. This CDR3 has 16 residues. CDR3 sequence: CAISEGGRTGMYEQYF. The CDR3 nucleotides read TGTGCCATCAGCGAGGGAGGGCGGACAGGGATGTACGAGCAGTACTTC.

There are many counts of this clonotype. V is TRBV20-1 and J is TRBJ1-2; no definite D call. CDR1 and CDR2 (germline): DFQATT, SNEGSKA (reference sequence). Trimming pared 4 bases from V and 7 bases from J, leaving 10 bases between. The CDR3 sequence is 11 residues long. This chain's CDR3 is CSAIGLGGYTF. The CDR3 DNA sequence: TGCAGTGCTATAGGCTTGGGTGGCTACACCTTC.

This clonotype was seen ten or more times. The chain has TRBV11-2 and TRBJ2-3; possible D gene TRBD2, 6 bases. V was trimmed by 5 bases and J by 6 bases, leaving 12 bases between them. The CDR3 contains 13 residues. Germline V gives CDR1 SGHAT, CDR2 FQNNGV. Here the CDR3 DNA reads TGTGCCAGCAGCCCGGGACTTCGGGATACGCAGTATTTT. It is translated as CASSPGLRDTQYF.

This clonotype came up many times. This chain joins TRBV5-1 and TRBJ2-2; 14 bases align to TRBD2. V lost 5 bases and J lost 4; bases outside the gene matches: 10. Per the germline V gene, CDR1 is SGHRS and CDR2 is YFSETQ. The CDR3 has 18 residues. The CDR3 DNA is TGCGCCAGCAGTCGGGGGACTAGCGGGAGAAGAGGCACCGGGGAGCTGTTTTTT. It specifies CASSRGTSGRRGTGELFF. Complete variable domain (other parts from reference TRBV5-1 and TRBJ2-2): KAGVTQTPRYLIKTRGQQVTLSCSPISGHRSVSWYQQTPGQGLQFLFEYFSETQRNKGNFPGRFSGRQFSNSRSEMNVSTLELGDSALYLCASSRGTSGRRGTGELFFGEGSRLTVL.

Ten or more counts support this clonotype. V usage is TRBV7-6 and J usage is TRBJ2-3; 9 nucleotides align to TRBD2. Trimming took 5 bases from V and 1 from J; bases not matched to a gene: 16. The CDR3 spans 19 residues. The germline gives CDR1 SGHVS, CDR2 FNYEAQ. The DNA of the CDR3 is TGTGCCAGCAGCCTCGTACTAGCGGGCCCTTCGGATGGCACAGATACGCAGTATTTT. Protein: CASSLVLAGPSDGTDTQYF.

Many counts were recorded for this clonotype. V usage is TRBV20-1 and J usage is TRBJ2-1; unclear D gene. The germline V gene encodes CDR1 DFQATT and CDR2 SNEGSKA (reference sequence). The CDR3 is 14 residues long. V lost 6 bases and J 3 bases, leaving 15 bases between the germline ends. The CDR3 sequence is CSARNTGDYNEQFF. CDR3 nucleotide sequence: TGCAGTGCCCGCAATACTGGAGACTACAATGAGCAGTTCTTC.

This clonotype has just a few counts. At one of its ends the junction is not consistent with the germline gene, which may arise from a read error. The rearrangement joins TRBV7-8 to TRBJ2-7; no clear D. CDR3 length: 13 amino acids. CDR1 is SGHVS, CDR2 FQNEAQ, per germline. The CDR3, as DNA: TGTACCAGCAGCCATACGAGGAGCTACGAGCAGTACTTC. It yields the protein CTSSHTRSYEQYF.

The gene calls are TRBV18 and TRBJ2-3; 10 bases fit TRBD1. Germline V CDR1 and CDR2: KGHSH, LQKENI. The CDR3 extends over 14 amino acids. V shed 2 bases and J 5 bases; nucleotides not matched to a gene: 1. CDR3 region: CASSPGQGGDTQYF. The CDR3 DNA is TGTGCCAGCTCACCAGGACAGGGGGGAGATACGCAGTATTTT.

There are many counts of this clonotype. V and J are TRBV7-2 and TRBJ1-5; a weak D match, TRBD1 (5 bases). The CDR3 extends over 13 amino acids. The V gene's germline CDR1 is SGHTA and CDR2 FQGNSA. The V end was cut by 3 bases, the J end by 4 bases, with 7 bases between. The CDR3 loop reads CASSLWGNQPQHF. DNA for the CDR3: TGTGCCAGCAGCTTGTGGGGGAATCAGCCCCAGCATTTT.

This clonotype appeared a few times. The rearrangement uses TRBV20-1 and TRBJ2-3; TRBD2 aligns across 9 bases. This CDR3 has 14 amino acids. The germline V gene has CDR1 DFQATT and CDR2 SNEGSKA (reference sequence). Germline trimming cut 4 bases from V and 2 bases from J; bases unmatched to any gene: 4. CDR3 amino acids: CSATQRGATDTQYF. Written as DNA, the CDR3 is TGCAGTGCTACGCAGCGGGGGGCCACAGATACGCAGTATTTT.

In this sample, this clonotype turned up many times. The chain combines TRBV20-1 with TRBJ1-1; no reliable D call. Germline CDR1 reads DFQATT; CDR2 reads SNEGSKA (reference sequence). Between the trimmed V and J ends, which lost 2 bases and 3 bases, there was a span of 7 bases. This CDR3 has 12 residues. DNA for the CDR3: TGCAGTGCTAGACGGCAAGACACTGAAGCTTTCTTT. Its protein product is CSARRQDTEAFF.

CDR3 coding DNA: TGCAGCGTTGAAGACCCGGGAGGTAGCTCCTACGAGCAGTACTTC. Protein sequence: CSVEDPGGSSYEQYF. The V gene is TRBV29-1, the J gene TRBJ2-7, with TRBD2 matching 7 bases. The CDR3 consists of 15 residues. With 0 bases clipped from V and 0 bases from J, the junction kept 5 bases outside the gene matches. CDR1 is SQVTM, CDR2 ANQGSEA, per germline.